One TCR beta chain is described in this entry. Its antigen is unknown. The repertoire was sequenced with immunoSEQ multiplex PCR; TCRdb's copy has only in-frame clones and lacks some. The repertoire holds about 38,000 clones, with 80% to 90% as singletons. Sample time point: week 23, last vaccination. A 20-mer mutant IDH1 peptide at 300 ug was injected subcutaneously with topical imiquimod. The data were obtained in a study of a mutant IDH1 vaccine in newly diagnosed glioma. V shed 9 bases and J 4 bases; nucleotides not matched to a gene: 4. CDR3 length: 12 residues. CDR1 is LNHDA and CDR2 is SQIVND in the germline V gene (reference sequence).

The sequence was obtained from a man between 40 and 49 years old with glioma. The chain couples TRBV19 to TRBJ2-3, with 7 positions matching TRBD2. Source: PBMCs, taken from a glioma patient whose treatment included an IDH1 peptide vaccine. The CDR3 nucleotides read TGTGCCAGGAAGCGGGAATCAGATACGCAGTATTTT. Its protein is CARKRESDTQYF.